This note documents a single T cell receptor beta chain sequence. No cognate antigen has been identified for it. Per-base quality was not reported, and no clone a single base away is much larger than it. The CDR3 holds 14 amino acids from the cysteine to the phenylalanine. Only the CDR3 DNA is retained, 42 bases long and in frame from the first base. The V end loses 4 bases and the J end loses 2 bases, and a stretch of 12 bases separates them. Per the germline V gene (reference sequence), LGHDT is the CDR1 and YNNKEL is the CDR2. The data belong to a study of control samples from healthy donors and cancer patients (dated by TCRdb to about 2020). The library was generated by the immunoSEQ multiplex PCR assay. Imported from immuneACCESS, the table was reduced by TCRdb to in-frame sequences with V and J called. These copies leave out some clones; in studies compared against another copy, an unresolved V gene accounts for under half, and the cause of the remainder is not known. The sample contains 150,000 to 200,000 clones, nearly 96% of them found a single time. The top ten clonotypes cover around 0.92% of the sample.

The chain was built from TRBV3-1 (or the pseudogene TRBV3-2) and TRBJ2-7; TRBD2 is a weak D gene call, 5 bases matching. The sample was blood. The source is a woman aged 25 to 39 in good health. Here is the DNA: TGTGCCAGCAGCCCTAGCCCGGGAACCTACGAGCAGTACTTC. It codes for CASSPSPGTYEQYF.